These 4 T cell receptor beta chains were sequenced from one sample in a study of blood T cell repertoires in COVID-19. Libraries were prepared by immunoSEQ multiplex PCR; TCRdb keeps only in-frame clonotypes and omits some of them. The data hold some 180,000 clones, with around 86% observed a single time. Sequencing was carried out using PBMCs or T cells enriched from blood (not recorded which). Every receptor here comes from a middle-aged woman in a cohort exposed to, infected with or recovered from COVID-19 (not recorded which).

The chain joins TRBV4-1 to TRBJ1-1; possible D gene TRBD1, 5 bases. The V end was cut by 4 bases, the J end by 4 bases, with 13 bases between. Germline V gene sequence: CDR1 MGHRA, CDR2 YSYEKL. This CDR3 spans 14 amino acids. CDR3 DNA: TGCGCCAGCAGCCCCAGGGATAGGAGCACTGAAGCTTTCTTT. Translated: CASSPRDRSTEAFF.

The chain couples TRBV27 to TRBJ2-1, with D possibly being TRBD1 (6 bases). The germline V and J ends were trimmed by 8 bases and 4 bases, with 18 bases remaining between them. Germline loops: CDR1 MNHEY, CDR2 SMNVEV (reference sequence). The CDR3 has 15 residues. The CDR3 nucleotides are TGTGCCAGCGTCCGTACGGACAGCAAATACAATGAGCAGTTCTTC. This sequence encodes CASVRTDSKYNEQFF.

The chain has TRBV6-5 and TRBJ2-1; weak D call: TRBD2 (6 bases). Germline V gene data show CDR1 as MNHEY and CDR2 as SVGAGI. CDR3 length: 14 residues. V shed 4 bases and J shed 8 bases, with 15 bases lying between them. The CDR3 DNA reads TGTGCCAGCAGTTCAGTCCCCCCGGGAGATGAGCAGTTCTTC. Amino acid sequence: CASSSVPPGDEQFF.

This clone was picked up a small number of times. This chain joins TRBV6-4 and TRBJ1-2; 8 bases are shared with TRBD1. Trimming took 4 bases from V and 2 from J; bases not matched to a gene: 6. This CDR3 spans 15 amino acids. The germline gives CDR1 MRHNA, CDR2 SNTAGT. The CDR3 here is CASSGKTGENYGYTF. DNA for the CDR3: TGTGCCAGCAGTGGAAAGACAGGGGAGAACTATGGCTACACCTTC.